The 32 T cell receptor beta chains below all came from one sample that was sequenced in a study of OX40 agonist ivuxolimab in advanced cancers. Clones were sequenced by immunoSEQ multiplex PCR, and TCRdb holds only the in-frame ones, with some missing. The sample yields 70,000 to 75,000 clones, over 75% seen once. Sequenced here: CD4+ or CD8+ T cells sorted from blood, sampled in a trial of the OX40 agonist ivuxolimab. Receptor source: an adult with an advanced solid tumor such as melanoma, head and neck, liver or kidney cancer.

The gene calls are TRBV5-1 and TRBJ2-7; possibly TRBD1 for D (6 bases). Trimming pared 4 bases from V and 6 bases from J, leaving 17 bases between. Germline V gene data show CDR1 as SGHRS and CDR2 as YFSETQ. The CDR3 covers 14 residues. The CDR3 DNA reads as TGCGCCAGCAGCCCGCAGGGGTTAAGAACCGAGCAGTACTTC. It encodes CASSPQGLRTEQYF.

The chain recombines TRBV18 with TRBJ1-2; D gene uncertain. V was cut by 3 bases and J by 5 bases, with 10 bases left in between. Germline V gene lookup returns CDR1 KGHSH and CDR2 LQKENI. The CDR3 runs 13 residues. The DNA for the CDR3 is TGTGCCAGCTCACCGGCAACAGAGTATGGCTACACCTTC. Its translation: CASSPATEYGYTF.

This chain uses TRBV2 with TRBJ1-1; tentatively, D is TRBD1 (5 bases). Trimming shortened V by 5 bases and J by 1 base, and 11 bases separated the two germline ends. The V gene's germline CDR1 is SNHLY and CDR2 FYNNEI. The CDR3 is 14 residues long. The chain's CDR3 is CASSRRGPNTEAFF. As DNA, the CDR3 is TGTGCCAGCAGTCGGCGGGGACCGAACACTGAAGCTTTCTTT.

The rearrangement links TRBV2 to TRBJ1-4, with 9 nucleotides matching TRBD1. CDR1 SNHLY and CDR2 FYNNEI come from the germline V gene. The V and J ends lost 7 bases and 8 bases, in that order; junction bases with no gene match: 8. The CDR3 is 14 residues long. The CDR3: CASTPGQGPEKLFF. CDR3 nucleotide sequence: TGTGCCAGCACCCCGGGACAGGGACCCGAAAAACTGTTTTTT.

The chain joins TRBV4-2 to TRBJ1-4; D is possibly TRBD1 (5 bases). CDR1 and CDR2 from the germline V gene are LGHNA and YNFKEQ. Trimming stripped 5 bases from V and 4 bases from J, with 14 bases between. The length of the CDR3 is 15 residues. The CDR3 nucleotides are TGTGCCAGCAGCTTGGGGCAGGGCCTTAATGAAAAACTGTTTTTT. Amino acids: CASSLGQGLNEKLFF.

The V and J genes are TRBV5-1 and TRBJ2-1, with D hard to call. The V and J ends lost 3 bases and 9 bases respectively, with 22 bases between them. Germline loops: CDR1 SGHRS, CDR2 YFSETQ. The CDR3 is 16 residues long. In nucleotides, the CDR3 is TGCGCCAGCAGCTCTCGGCCGGCGGAGTTACAAAGTGAGCAGTTCTTC. It yields the protein CASSSRPAELQSEQFF.

Details on this clone: Other DNA sequences in this specimen translate into the identical CDR3. The rearrangement uses TRBV7-2 and TRBJ2-7; 8 nucleotides align to TRBD1. V was clipped by 2 bases and J by 4 bases; unmatched bases: 1. The germline gives CDR1 SGHTA, CDR2 FQGNSA. This CDR3 contains 13 residues. CDR3 loop: CASSLTGGYEQYF. The CDR3 DNA reads as TGTGCCAGCAGCTTAACAGGGGGTTACGAGCAGTACTTC.

The chain is built from TRBV10-3 and TRBJ2-2; D is possibly TRBD1 (6 bases). The CDR3 totals 16 residues. Germline CDR1 and CDR2: ENHRY and SYGVKD. V shed 7 bases and J shed 5 bases, with 20 bases lying between them. The CDR3 protein is CAIMGADTLRTGELFF. Written as DNA, the CDR3 is TGTGCCATCATGGGGGCGGATACCTTAAGGACCGGGGAGCTGTTTTTT.

The rearrangement uses TRBV27 and TRBJ1-1; 8 positions match TRBD1. CDR1 is MNHEY and CDR2 is SMNVEV in the germline V gene (reference sequence). The CDR3 runs 15 residues. The junction had 8 bases not matched to a gene; V was cut back by 2 bases and J by 6 bases. The CDR3 here is CASSLVGRGRPEAFF. The CDR3 bases are TGTGCCAGCAGTTTAGTGGGCAGGGGGCGGCCTGAAGCTTTCTTT.

The chain combines TRBV11-2 with TRBJ1-4; D call uncertain. CDR3 length equals 14 residues. V lost 1 base and J 0 bases, leaving 3 bases between the germline ends. Looked up from germline, CDR1 is SGHAT and CDR2 is FQNNGV. The CDR3 bases are TGTGCCAGCAGCTTAGCCCCAACTAATGAAAAACTGTTTTTT. It is translated as CASSLAPTNEKLFF. Full variable domain (missing parts from reference TRBV11-2 and TRBJ1-4): EAGVAQSPRYKIIEKRQSVAFWCNPISGHATLYWYQQILGQGPKLLIQFQNNGVVDDSQLPKDRFSAERLKGVDSTLKIQPAKLEDSAVYLCASSLAPTNEKLFFGSGTQLSVL.

This chain connects TRBV5-1 to TRBJ1-2, with no clear D. V was clipped by 1 base and J by 0 bases, with 7 bases between them. Germline assignment: CDR1 SGHRS and CDR2 YFSETQ. This CDR3 is 14 amino acids long. The CDR3 DNA is TGCGCCAGCAGCTTGTCAACAGCTAACTATGGCTACACCTTC. It codes for CASSLSTANYGYTF.

The chain's CDR3 is CASAPLSGANVLTF. CDR3 sequence (DNA): TGTGCCAGCGCACCCCTCTCTGGGGCCAACGTCCTGACTTTC. The rearrangement links TRBV14 to TRBJ2-6; no definite D call. Germline V gene sequence: CDR1 SGHDN, CDR2 FVKESK. CDR3 size: 14 residues. Trimming left V 8 bases short and J 0 bases short, with 8 bases between.

The chain links TRBV10-3 to TRBJ2-1, with TRBD1 identical over 8 bases. Germline-derived CDR1 and CDR2 are ENHRY and SYGVKD. Trimming cost V 2 bases and J 9 bases; bases outside gene matches: 12. The CDR3 spans 16 residues. CDR3 sequence: CAISEPGGAGPREQFF. CDR3 sequence (DNA): TGTGCCATCAGTGAGCCAGGGGGCGCGGGTCCGCGTGAGCAGTTCTTC.

To note about this clone: At the DNA level, this CDR3 is encoded by other sequences in the same sample as well. V is TRBV7-8 and J is TRBJ1-1; no clear D. The germline V and J ends were trimmed by 5 bases and 4 bases, with 11 bases remaining between them. This CDR3 region has 13 residues. Germline-derived CDR1 and CDR2 are SGHVS and FQNEAQ. The CDR3, as DNA: TGTGCCAGCAGCCTCCGGGTCGGCACTGAAGCTTTCTTT. Residues: CASSLRVGTEAFF.

The J gene is TRBJ2-1, the V gene TRBV7-9, with TRBD2 matching over 8 bases. V was clipped by 0 bases and J by 5 bases; unmatched bases: 3. CDR1 and CDR2 (germline): SEHNR, FQNEAQ (reference sequence). The CDR3 runs 15 residues. Here the CDR3 reads CASSLATSDHNEQFF. The CDR3 region has the DNA TGTGCCAGCAGCTTAGCGACTAGCGACCACAATGAGCAGTTCTTC.

The chain carries TRBV9 and TRBJ2-1; the D gene is possibly TRBD2 (5 bases). Trimming took 4 bases from V and 2 from J, leaving 10 bases between them. Germline lookup yields CDR1 SGDLS and CDR2 YYNGEE. CDR3 length equals 14 residues. The DNA of the CDR3 is TGTGCCAGCAGCCCCCGACTAACCTACAATGAGCAGTTCTTC. It encodes CASSPRLTYNEQFF.

The chain carries TRBV27 and TRBJ2-7; D perhaps matches TRBD1 (5 bases). This CDR3 region has 14 residues. The V gene's germline CDR1 is MNHEY and CDR2 SMNVEV (reference sequence). V lost 2 bases and J 1 base, leaving 9 bases between the germline ends. The CDR3 is CASSLNRMSYEQYF. Here the CDR3 DNA reads TGTGCCAGCAGTTTAAACAGGATGTCCTACGAGCAGTACTTC.

This clone was seen a few times. This chain uses TRBV4-3 with TRBJ2-7, with TRBD2 matching over 11 bases. Germline V CDR1 and CDR2: LGHNA, YSLEER. The J segment lost 3 bases and the V segment lost 1 base, leaving 11 bases of the junction unmatched. CDR3 size: 18 residues. CDR3 sequence reads: CASSQAKGSGRGGYEQYF. The CDR3 DNA sequence: TGCGCCAGCAGCCAAGCCAAGGGTAGCGGGAGGGGTGGCTACGAGCAGTACTTC.

The rearrangement joins TRBV6-6 to TRBJ2-7, with D tentatively TRBD2 (6 bases). V lost 7 bases and J 6 bases, leaving 10 bases between the germline ends. The CDR3 totals 11 residues. Per the germline V gene, CDR1 is MNHNY and CDR2 is SVGAGI (reference sequence). The CDR3 spells CASTPGGEQYF. The CDR3 DNA follows: TGTGCCAGCACCCCCGGGGGCGAGCAGTACTTC.

Only one count was recorded for this clone. The chain employs TRBV7-2 and TRBJ2-1; D is perhaps TRBD1 or TRBD2 (5 bases each). CDR1 and CDR2 from the germline V gene are SGHTA and FQGNSA. V lost 5 bases, J lost 0 bases, and 8 bases lay in between. The CDR3 has 14 residues. CDR3 in DNA: TGTGCCAGCAGCGGGGACCACTCCTACAATGAGCAGTTCTTC. Its protein product is CASSGDHSYNEQFF.

CDR3 amino acids: CASSLPSQVLHEQYF. CDR3 DNA: TGTGCCAGCAGCCTTCCCTCACAGGTTCTGCACGAGCAGTACTTC. The V call is TRBV28, the J call TRBJ2-7; D may be TRBD1 (5 bases). This CDR3 contains 15 residues. V was shortened by 6 bases and J by 5 bases, with 20 bases between the two germline ends. Germline V gene data show CDR1 as MDHEN and CDR2 as SYDVKM. The entire variable domain, with the rest obtained from reference TRBV28 and TRBJ2-7, is as follows: DVKVTQSSRYLVKRTGEKVFLECVQDMDHENMFWYRQDPGLGLRLIYFSYDVKMKEKGDIPEGYSVSREKKERFSLILESASTNQTSMYLCASSLPSQVLHEQYFGPGTRLTVT.

The chain uses TRBV5-4 and TRBJ1-1; 8 bases fit TRBD1. The V gene's germline CDR1 is SGHNT and CDR2 YYREEE (reference sequence). The trim removed 6 bases at V and 5 bases at J, leaving 9 bases unmatched. This CDR3 spans 14 amino acids. The CDR3 bases are TGTGCCAGCATCCCCAAACAGGGGGGAACTGAAGCTTTCTTT. Translating gives CASIPKQGGTEAFF.

This chain links TRBV13 with TRBJ2-7; 8 bases map to TRBD1. J was trimmed by 0 bases and V by 4 bases; bases with no gene match: 5. CDR1 PRHDT and CDR2 FYEKMQ come from the germline V gene (reference sequence). The CDR3 runs to 15 residues. CDR3 in amino acids: CASSSQGVGSYEQYF. For the CDR3, the DNA is TGTGCCAGCAGCTCACAGGGGGTCGGCTCCTACGAGCAGTACTTC.

This chain connects TRBV30 to TRBJ1-1; D uncertain. Germline CDR1 is GTSNPN and CDR2 is SVGIG (reference sequence). The CDR3 consists of 13 residues. V lost 1 base and J lost 0, with 6 bases in between. CDR3 in DNA: TGTGCCTGGAGTGGGGAGATGAACACTGAAGCTTTCTTT. Protein product: CAWSGEMNTEAFF. Full variable domain (remainder filled in from reference TRBV30 and TRBJ1-1): SQTIHQWPATLVQPVGSPLSLECTVEGTSNPNLYWYRQAAGRGLQLLFYSVGIGQISSEVPQNLSASRPQDRQFILSSKKLLLSDSGFYLCAWSGEMNTEAFFGQGTRLTVV.

The V and J genes are TRBV6-1 and TRBJ1-2; D is undetermined. CDR3 length equals 14 residues. V was shortened by 4 bases and J by 3 bases, with 12 bases between the two germline ends. The germline V gene has CDR1 MNHNS and CDR2 SASEGT. CDR3 nucleotide sequence: TGTGCCAGCAGTGCCAGGAGGGAATACTATGGCTACACCTTC. Residues: CASSARREYYGYTF.

This rearrangement joins TRBV19 to TRBJ2-7, with TRBD2 identical over 11 bases. Germline lookup yields CDR1 LNHDA and CDR2 SQIVND (reference sequence). J gave up 5 bases and V 6 bases, and 9 bases lay outside the gene matches. The CDR3 has 15 amino acids. In DNA form, the CDR3 reads TGTGCCAGTAGGGATTCTAGCGGGAGGCCAAACGAGCAGTACTTC. Residues: CASRDSSGRPNEQYF.

The V call is TRBV19, the J call TRBJ1-5; a possible D gene is TRBD1 (5 bases). The CDR3 is made up of 13 amino acids. V was clipped by 3 bases and J by 7 bases, with 10 bases between them. The germline V gene has CDR1 LNHDA and CDR2 SQIVND (reference sequence). The CDR3 nucleotides read TGTGCCAGTAGTATTGTGGGGCGCCAGCCCCAGCATTTT. Its protein is CASSIVGRQPQHF. The full variable domain, rest sourced from reference TRBV19 and TRBJ1-5, is DGGITQSPKYLFRKEGQNVTLSCEQNLNHDAMYWYRQDPGQGLRLIYYSQIVNDFQKGDIAEGYSVSREKKESFPLTVTSAQKNPTAFYLCASSIVGRQPQHFGDGTRLSIL.

This clone was picked up one time. V is TRBV5-1 and J is TRBJ1-4, with a tentative D call TRBD1 (6 bases). Trimming left V 3 bases short and J 8 bases short, with 17 bases between. The CDR3 is made up of 15 amino acids. CDR1 and CDR2 (germline): SGHRS, YFSETQ. DNA of the CDR3: TGCGCCAGCAGCTGGGGCCGGGGAGGGGGAGAAAAACTGTTTTTT. Its translation is CASSWGRGGGEKLFF.

V and J are TRBV4-1 and TRBJ2-3; D could derive from TRBD1 or TRBD2 (5 bases each). Germline loops: CDR1 MGHRA, CDR2 YSYEKL. Trimming shortened V by 2 bases and J by 4 bases, and 10 bases separated the two germline ends. CDR3 size: 14 residues. Here the CDR3 reads CASSQLGVSDTQYF. DNA of the CDR3: TGCGCCAGCAGCCAATTGGGGGTATCAGATACGCAGTATTTT.

This clone was recorded once. The rearrangement joins TRBV5-1 to TRBJ1-1; D is unclear. The CDR3 spans 16 residues. The V end was cut by 1 base, the J end by 6 bases, with 19 bases between. In germline, CDR1 is SGHRS, CDR2 YFSETQ. CDR3 nucleotide sequence: TGCGCCAGCAGCTTGCGCTCCGCCCCGCAGTTGGCTGAAGCTTTCTTT. This encodes CASSLRSAPQLAEAFF. Based on the CDR3 plus reference TRBV5-1 and TRBJ1-1, the full variable domain is KAGVTQTPRYLIKTRGQQVTLSCSPISGHRSVSWYQQTPGQGLQFLFEYFSETQRNKGNFPGRFSGRQFSNSRSEMNVSTLELGDSALYLCASSLRSAPQLAEAFFGQGTRLTVV.

The rearrangement uses TRBV13 and TRBJ1-1, with D unclear. The V and J ends lost 2 bases and 10 bases respectively, with 14 bases between them. The CDR3 is 13 amino acids. The germline CDR1 and CDR2 sequences are PRHDT and FYEKMQ (reference sequence). CDR3 sequence reads: CASSLSGSGVAFF. The CDR3 coding sequence is TGTGCCAGCAGCTTATCCGGGAGTGGCGTAGCTTTCTTT.

The chain uses TRBV28 and TRBJ1-2, with TRBD1 matching over 7 bases. V dropped 6 bases and J dropped 7; count of bases not matched to a gene: 8. CDR3 length: 13 residues. Looked up from germline, CDR1 is MDHEN and CDR2 is SYDVKM. CDR3 sequence reads: CASRTTGARGYTF. The CDR3 nucleotides read TGTGCCAGCAGGACCACAGGGGCCCGTGGCTACACCTTC.